A single sample gave rise to the 9 T cell receptor beta chains below, sequenced in a study of radiotherapy plus CTLA-4 blockade in lung cancer. Profiled with immunoSEQ multiplex PCR; TCRdb holds only in-frame clones, not every one. The profile shows tens of thousands of clones, approximately 79% of them singletons. The starting material was peripheral blood, obtained from a patient treated with radiotherapy plus ipilimumab. The source is a human donor with non-small cell lung cancer who had a complete response to radiotherapy plus ipilimumab.

V gene TRBV9 combines with J gene TRBJ1-6; no reliable D call. CDR1 SGDLS and CDR2 YYNGEE come from the germline V gene. V gave up 0 bases and J gave up 10 bases, with 14 bases separating them. This CDR3 is built from 15 residues. The CDR3: CASSVEGGPGSPLHF. DNA for the CDR3: TGTGCCAGCAGCGTAGAGGGCGGCCCTGGGTCACCCCTCCACTTT.

This clone was detected a few times. The V gene is TRBV11-3, the J gene TRBJ1-2; D is unclear. V was trimmed by 5 bases and J by 8 bases, leaving 15 bases between them. The length of the CDR3 is 13 residues. Germline assignment: CDR1 SGHNT and CDR2 YENEEA. CDR3 in amino acids: CASSPGRFEGYTF. CDR3 DNA sequence: TGTGCCAGCAGCCCAGGACGTTTTGAAGGCTACACCTTC.

The chain combines TRBV9 with TRBJ1-1, with 10 bases that match TRBD1. Germline lookup yields CDR1 SGDLS and CDR2 YYNGEE. This CDR3 spans 17 amino acids. V lost 0 bases, J lost 0 bases, and 5 bases stayed unmatched. The CDR3 is CASSVGWDRGVNTEAFF. The CDR3 bases are TGTGCCAGCAGCGTAGGGTGGGACAGGGGAGTGAACACTGAAGCTTTCTTT.

This chain links TRBV10-3 with TRBJ2-7; 7 bases map to TRBD1. This CDR3 is 14 amino acids long. Germline assignment: CDR1 ENHRY and CDR2 SYGVKD. V gave up 0 bases and J gave up 5 bases; unmatched junction bases: 4. The CDR3 DNA reads TGTGCCATCAGTGAGTCGAGAGACAGGGACGAGCAGTACTTC. Protein product: CAISESRDRDEQYF.

The rearrangement links TRBV5-1 to TRBJ2-7; D is ambiguous. Germline lookup yields CDR1 SGHRS and CDR2 YFSETQ. CDR3 length: 14 residues. V lost 5 bases, J lost 1 base, and 13 bases lay in between. In nucleotides, the CDR3 is TGCGCCAGCAGACCGAGTGTCGAGTCCTACGAGCAGTACGTC. Its translation: CASRPSVESYEQYV.

As to this clone: At one of its ends the junction is not consistent with the germline gene, which may arise from a read error. V and J are TRBV7-7 and TRBJ2-2; tentative D call: TRBD2 (6 bases). The CDR3 covers 15 residues. CDR1 and CDR2 (germline): SSHAT, FNYEAQ (reference sequence). CDR3 residues: CASSLNPGGTGELFF. In DNA, the CDR3 is TGTGCTAGCAGCCTCAACCCCGGGGGCACCGGGGAGCTGTTTTTT.

The J gene is TRBJ2-7, the V gene TRBV7-2; D call uncertain. CDR3 length: 12 amino acids. With 7 bases removed from V and 0 bases from J, the gap between germline ends came to 7 bases. The germline CDR1 and CDR2 sequences are SGHTA and FQGNSA. The CDR3 coding sequence is TGTGCCAGCATAGGCAACTCCTACGAGCAGTACTTC. It translates to CASIGNSYEQYF.

This clone was detected only a few times. The rearrangement uses TRBV14 and TRBJ1-5, with D hard to call. V lost 0 bases, J lost 11 bases, and 11 bases lay in between. The CDR3 is made up of 13 amino acids. Germline V lookup: CDR1 SGHDN, CDR2 FVKESK. The CDR3 protein is CASSQDPLSSQHF. CDR3 sequence (DNA): TGTGCCAGCAGCCAAGACCCTTTATCATCCCAGCATTTT.

This sequence joins TRBV10-3 and TRBJ1-1; D gene uncertain. Germline V gene sequence: CDR1 ENHRY, CDR2 SYGVKD. V lost 5 bases to trimming and J lost 1 base, with 8 bases between them. This CDR3 contains 13 residues. CDR3: CAISLTSNTEAFF. The DNA for the CDR3 is TGTGCCATCAGTCTGACCTCGAACACTGAAGCTTTCTTT.